This is a list of T cell receptor beta chains from one sample in a study of blood T cell repertoires in COVID-19. Measured with immunoSEQ multiplex PCR; TCRdb has only the in-frame clones, and not every one. Seen here are fewer than 200,000 clones, 75% to 90% observed once, and the top ten hold 7.6%. Sequencing used peripheral blood. The source of these receptors is a woman in her 70s with COVID-19, enrolled during active disease. The CDR3 runs from the conserved cysteine through the conserved F or W. The D gene is left open where the match is weak. Expanded clones get a size class; other rows say once, few or many, or leave the size out.

clone size | J gene | V gene | D gene | CDR3 DNA | CDR3 protein
- | TRBJ1-1 | TRBV28 | - | TGTGCCAGCAGTCTCGTGGGGGGTACTGAAGCTTTCTTT | CASSLVGGTEAFF
- | TRBJ1-2 | TRBV6-4 | - | TGTGCCAGCAGCGCCGGGAGCATCGGACACGGCTCTGGCTACACCTTC | CASSAGSIGHGSGYTF
few | TRBJ2-6 | TRBV19 | TRBD2 | TGTGCCAGTAGGGGAATCGGGACTAGCGGGAGCGTGGGGGGGGCCAACGTCCTGACTTTC | CASRGIGTSGSVGGANVLTF
- | TRBJ2-3 | TRBV5-6 | TRBD1 | TGTGCCAGCAGCCGCTCGGGGACAGGGAAAGATACGCAGTATTTT | CASSRSGTGKDTQYF
once | TRBJ2-3 | TRBV27 | TRBD2 | TGTGCCAGTAGTACGGGGACTAGCGGGAGAGGGACAGATACGCAGTATTTT | CASSTGTSGRGTDTQYF
- | TRBJ2-1 | TRBV4-2 | - | TGTGCCAGCAGCCAAGTTCAGGTTGGGCTATACAATGAGCAGTTCTTC | CASSQVQVGLYNEQFF
- | TRBJ2-5 | TRBV28 | - | TGTGCCAGCAGCGGGGGAATTCAAGAGACCCAGTACTTC | CASSGGIQETQYF
- | TRBJ2-5 | TRBV27 | TRBD2 | TGTGCCAGCAGTCCCCTTAGGTTGCGGGAGCAAGAGACCCAGTACTTC | CASSPLRLREQETQYF
- | TRBJ1-3 | TRBV5-1 | - | TGCGCCAGCAGCTTGGGGGACACCGGAAACACCATATATTTT | CASSLGDTGNTIYF
- | TRBJ2-7 | TRBV7-2 | TRBD2 | TGTGCCAGCAGCCTGCAGACTTGGACTAGCCCTCTCTTC | CASSLQTWTSPLF
- | TRBJ1-6 | TRBV7-9 | - | TGTGCCAGCAGCCTTGACAGCTATAATTCACCCCTCCACTTT | CASSLDSYNSPLHF
- | TRBJ1-2 | TRBV13 | TRBD1 | TGTGCCAGCAGTCGGACCGAGACAGGGAATAGCTATGGCTACACCTTC | CASSRTETGNSYGYTF
- | TRBJ2-3 | TRBV19 | TRBD2 | TGTGCCAGTAGCCCCACTAGCGTGTTGCCAGATACGCAGTATTTT | CASSPTSVLPDTQYF
many | TRBJ2-1 | TRBV27 | - | TGTGCCAGCAGTCACACCCTAGCAGGGGGCGGGAGTATCAATGAGCAGTTCTTC | CASSHTLAGGGSINEQFF
few | TRBJ2-1 | TRBV6-6 | TRBD1 | TGTGCCAGCAGTACAGGGGGAGTCTACAATGAGCAGTTCTTC | CASSTGGVYNEQFF
- | TRBJ1-2 | TRBV2 | TRBD1 | TGTGCCAGCCGCGGGGGGGCAGGGGGCGCTGACTATGGTTACACCTTC | CASRGGAGGADYGYTF
- | TRBJ2-5 | TRBV5-1 | TRBD1 | TGCGCCAGCAGCTCCGGGACAGGGGGGGAGACCCAGTACTTC | CASSSGTGGETQYF
- | TRBJ2-5 | TRBV2 | TRBD2 | TGTGCCAGCAAATTGACTAGCTTGGAGACCCAGTACTTC | CASKLTSLETQYF
- | TRBJ1-1 | TRBV6-5 | - | TGTGCCACCCAAGGGGGAACTCGTGACACTGAAGCTTTCTTT | CATQGGTRDTEAFF
- | TRBJ1-1 | TRBV3-1/TRBV3-2 | - | TGTGCCAGCAGCCAAAAGACCGCAGGGGCCACTGAAGCTTTCTTT | CASSQKTAGATEAFF
- | TRBJ2-3 | TRBV28 | TRBD2 | TGTGCCAGCACCCTAGCGGGAGAGGATACAAGATCAAGAGATACGCAGTATTTT | CASTLAGEDTRSRDTQYF
- | TRBJ2-1 | TRBV11-2 | - | TGTGCCAGCAGCTTAAACCCCGGGGGCTCCTACAATGAGCAGTTCTTC | CASSLNPGGSYNEQFF
- | TRBJ1-1 | TRBV2 | - | TGTGCCAGCAGTTATCAACAGAAGAACACTGAAGCTTTCTTT | CASSYQQKNTEAFF
- | TRBJ1-1 | TRBV6-2/TRBV6-3 | - | TGTGCCAGCAGTTACCCCCGACAGACCATGAACACTGAAGCTTTCTTT | CASSYPRQTMNTEAFF
- | TRBJ1-6 | TRBV27 | - | TGTGCCAGCAGAGATCTGCTTACAGGGAATAATTCACCCCTCCACTTT | CASRDLLTGNNSPLHF
- | TRBJ1-2 | TRBV7-3 | TRBD1 | TGTGCCAGCAGCTTAACCGGGGGACAGAGCGTACCCTATGGCTACACCTTC | CASSLTGGQSVPYGYTF
- | TRBJ1-2 | TRBV28 | - | TGTGCCAGCAGTTTTAGCCAGAGATTTTCCTATGGCTACACCTTC | CASSFSQRFSYGYTF
- | TRBJ2-5 | TRBV10-3 | - | TGTGCCATCAGTGAGCCCCCCCTTGGAGGGCAAGAGACCCAGTACTTC | CAISEPPLGGQETQYF
- | TRBJ2-7 | TRBV5-5 | - | TGTGCCAGCAACCCCGGAGGCGGATACTACGAGCAGTACTTC | CASNPGGGYYEQYF
- | TRBJ1-5 | TRBV28 | - | TGTGCAGCGCGGGGCGCCCAAGGTCAGCCCCAGCATTTT | CAARGAQGQPQHF
- | TRBJ2-1 | TRBV4-1 | TRBD2 | TGCGCCAGCAGCCAAGCTCTAGCGGGAGGGCCGTTGAATGAGCAGTTCTTC | CASSQALAGGPLNEQFF
once | TRBJ2-7 | TRBV18 | TRBD2 | TGTGCCAGCTCACCACAGGGGCGGGAGGAGCAGTACTTC | CASSPQGREEQYF
- | TRBJ2-7 | TRBV5-4 | - | TGTGCCAGCAGCTTGGGACAGGTTCCCTACGAGCAGTACTTC | CASSLGQVPYEQYF
- | TRBJ2-7 | TRBV9 | - | TGTGCCAGCAGCGTAACTGACCAGGGTAAGGGGCGAAACGAGCAGTACTTC | CASSVTDQGKGRNEQYF
- | TRBJ1-2 | TRBV28 | - | TGTGCCAGCAGTTCGAGTCGTAACTATGGCTACACCTTC | CASSSSRNYGYTF
- | TRBJ2-7 | TRBV7-2 | TRBD1 | TGTGCCAGCAGCTTTGGGACAGGGGGCTACGAGCAGTACTTC | CASSFGTGGYEQYF
- | TRBJ1-2 | TRBV28 | TRBD1 | TGTGCCAGCAGTTTAGGGGGGACAGGGGGCATCGTAGGCTACACCTTC | CASSLGGTGGIVGYTF
- | TRBJ1-1 | TRBV28 | - | TGTGCCAGCAGTTTTCACACTCAGGGATGGACTGAAGCTTTCTTT | CASSFHTQGWTEAFF
- | TRBJ2-5 | TRBV7-2 | - | TGTGCCAGCAGCTTAGGCTACGGGGAAGAGACCCAGTACTTC | CASSLGYGEETQYF
- | TRBJ2-7 | TRBV7-3 | TRBD2 | TGTGCCAGCAGCCCCTTCGGGACTACTTTAAACGAGCAGTACTTC | CASSPFGTTLNEQYF